This T cell receptor (beta chain) is drawn from a study of CD8+CD57+ T cells in acquired aplastic anemia. TCR beta VDJ and CDR3 were profiled, and genomic DNA was the template. TCRdb re-derived calls from the reads in MiXCR, one entry per CDR3 protein. The sample records 150,000 to 200,000 distinct CDR3 sequences, 64% being singletons. CDR3 size: 14 residues. The germline gives CDR1 SGHTA, CDR2 FQGNSA. The ends lost 3 bases at V and 4 bases at J; junction bases unmatched: 5. The rearrangement uses TRBV7-2 and TRBJ2-7, with 8 bases fitting TRBD2. The sample was sorted CD4+, CD8+, or CD8+CD57+ T cells (not recorded which) from PBMCs. The source is a human donor with severe aplastic anemia or a healthy control (not recorded which). As DNA, the CDR3 is TGTGCCAGCAGCTTTGCGGGAGGTGAATACGAGCAGTACTTC. This sequence encodes CASSFAGGEYEQYF.